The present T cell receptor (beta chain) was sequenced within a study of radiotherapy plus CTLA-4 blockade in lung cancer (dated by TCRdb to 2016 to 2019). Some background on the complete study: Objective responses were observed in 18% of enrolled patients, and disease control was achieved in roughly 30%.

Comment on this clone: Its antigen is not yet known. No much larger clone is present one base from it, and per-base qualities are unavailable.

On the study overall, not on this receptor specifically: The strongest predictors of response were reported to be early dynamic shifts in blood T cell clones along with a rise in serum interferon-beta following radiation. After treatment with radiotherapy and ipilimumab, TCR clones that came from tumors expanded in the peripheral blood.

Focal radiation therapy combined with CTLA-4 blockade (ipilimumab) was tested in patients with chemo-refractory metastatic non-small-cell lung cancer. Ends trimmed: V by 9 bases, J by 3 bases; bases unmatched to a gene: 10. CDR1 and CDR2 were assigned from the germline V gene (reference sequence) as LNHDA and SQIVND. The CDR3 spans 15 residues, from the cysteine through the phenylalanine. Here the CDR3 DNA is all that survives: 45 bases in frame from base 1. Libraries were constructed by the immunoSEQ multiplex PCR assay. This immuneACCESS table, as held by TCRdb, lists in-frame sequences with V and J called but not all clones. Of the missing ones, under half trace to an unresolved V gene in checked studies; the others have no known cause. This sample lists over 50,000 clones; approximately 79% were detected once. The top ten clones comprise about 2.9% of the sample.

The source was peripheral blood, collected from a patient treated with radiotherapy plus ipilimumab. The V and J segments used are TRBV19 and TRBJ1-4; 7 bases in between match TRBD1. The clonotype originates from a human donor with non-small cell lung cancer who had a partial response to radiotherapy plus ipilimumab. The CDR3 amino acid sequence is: CASHGEGASNEKLFF. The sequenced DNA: TGTGCCAGCCATGGTGAGGGGGCCTCTAATGAAAAACTGTTTTTT. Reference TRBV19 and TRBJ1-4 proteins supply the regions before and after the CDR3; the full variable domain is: DGGITQSPKYLFRKEGQNVTLSCEQNLNHDAMYWYRQDPGQGLRLIYYSQIVNDFQKGDIAEGYSVSREKKESFPLTVTSAQKNPTAFYLCASHGEGASNEKLFFGSGTQLSVL.